The sample holds a few counts of the clone carrying this T cell receptor beta chain. Its antigen remains unknown. Trimming stripped 1 base from V and 7 bases from J, with 8 bases between. Per the germline V gene, CDR1 is SGHTA and CDR2 is FQGNSA. The CDR3 covers 13 residues. For TCR, cDNA came from 5'RACE template switching, which added a universal primer site and UMIs. MiXCR, run by TCRdb on the 5' RACE reads, gives a single entry per CDR3 protein. The sample records a few hundred thousand distinct CDR3 sequences, less than 8.5% being singletons. The data derive from a study of T cells after yellow fever vaccination. Study-level findings and limits: Clones that expanded after primary vaccination mostly reappeared after the booster (roughly 95% CD4, about 91% CD8). Shared CD4/CD8 clonotypes were a small share, likely from convergent recombination. From the bulk population, abundant clonotypes could contaminate and appear within FACS-sorted repertoires.

Here the sequenced sample was CD4+ T cells sorted from PBMCs, taken 15 days after the yellow fever booster vaccination. This clonotype was sampled from a young man who received the YFV17D yellow fever vaccine. The chain uses TRBV7-2 and TRBJ2-1, with D uncertain. The CDR3 DNA follows: TGTGCCAGCAGCTTAGAAGTCCTGAATGAGCAGTTCTTC. It codes for CASSLEVLNEQFF.